These 8 T cell receptor beta chains were all obtained from the same sample, sequenced in a study of cytomegalovirus exposure and HLA in healthy donors. The PCR used 60 Vbeta and 13 Jbeta primers. Clones were sequenced by immunoSEQ multiplex PCR, and TCRdb holds only the in-frame ones, with some missing. The profile shows under 300,000 clones, 80% to 90% of them singletons. The material sequenced was PBMCs. All receptors derive from a woman between 40 and 50 years old in good health and CMV-seropositive.

This clone was observed once. This chain joins TRBV19 and TRBJ1-5, with D uncertain. The V gene's germline CDR1 is LNHDA and CDR2 SQIVND (reference sequence). This CDR3 has 13 amino acids. Trimming removed 5 bases from V and 6 bases from J, with 11 bases in between. CDR3 sequence: CASSPSEGQPQHF. In DNA form, the CDR3 reads TGTGCCAGTAGTCCCTCGGAGGGTCAGCCCCAGCATTTT.

The chain couples TRBV11-2 to TRBJ2-7; the match to TRBD2 covers 8 bases. Per germline, CDR1 SGHAT and CDR2 FQNNGV. The CDR3 length is 14 residues. V shed 1 base, J shed 3 bases, and the junction held 2 bases outside the gene matches. The DNA for the CDR3 is TGTGCCAGCAGCTTAGTGAGCGGGGGCTACGAGCAGTACTTC. Its protein is CASSLVSGGYEQYF.

The J gene is TRBJ2-7, the V gene TRBV28, with 9 bases fitting TRBD1. CDR3 length: 15 residues. Germline V gene sequence: CDR1 MDHEN, CDR2 SYDVKM. Trimming cost V 4 bases and J 2 bases; bases outside gene matches: 6. CDR3 in DNA: TGTGCCAGCAGTTGGACAGGGGATATTACCTACGAGCAGTACTTC. This sequence encodes CASSWTGDITYEQYF.

The chain links TRBV6-6 to TRBJ1-2, with TRBD1 matching over 7 bases. CDR3 length: 13 amino acids. Germline V gene data show CDR1 as MNHNY and CDR2 as SVGAGI (reference sequence). After removal of 5 bases from V and 6 bases from J, the junction contained 6 bases not matched to a gene. CDR3 residues: CASSTTGQDGYTF. The CDR3 DNA reads as TGTGCCAGCAGTACAACCGGACAGGATGGCTACACCTTC.

In this sample, this clone turned up a few times. The V and J genes are TRBV19 and TRBJ1-5; TRBD1 is a possible D gene (6 bases). Per germline, CDR1 LNHDA and CDR2 SQIVND (reference sequence). Trimming cost V 2 bases and J 5 bases, with 16 bases left between them. This CDR3 has 16 amino acids. The CDR3 region has the DNA TGTGCCAGTAGTATACGGGACACACGAGCCGATCAGCCCCAGCATTTT. Residues: CASSIRDTRADQPQHF.

The V gene is TRBV2, the J gene TRBJ2-2; D is perhaps TRBD2 (6 bases). In germline, CDR1 is SNHLY, CDR2 FYNNEI. Trimming pared 8 bases from V and 5 bases from J, leaving 18 bases between. CDR3 size: 15 residues. CDR3 in DNA: TGTGCCAGCGGTCGGGAGTTCCTAACTACCGGGGAGCTGTTTTTT. Translating it yields CASGREFLTTGELFF.

CDR3 protein: CSVETDRGISYEQYF. DNA for the CDR3: TGCAGCGTTGAAACGGACAGGGGGATAAGCTACGAGCAGTACTTC. The chain carries TRBV29-1 and TRBJ2-7, with 10 positions matching TRBD1. Germline values: CDR1 SQVTM, CDR2 ANQGSEA. The CDR3 covers 15 residues. V lost 2 bases to trimming and J lost 3 bases; unmatched junction nucleotides: 7.

In this sample, this clone turned up a few times. The chain recombines TRBV4-1 with TRBJ1-5; TRBD1 matches at 7 bases. The CDR3 runs 15 residues. V dropped 0 bases and J dropped 3; count of bases not matched to a gene: 2. Germline V CDR1 and CDR2: MGHRA, YSYEKL. Written as DNA, the CDR3 is TGCGCCAGCAGCCAAGAGACAGGGACCAATCAGCCCCAGCATTTT. Its protein is CASSQETGTNQPQHF.